What follows are 25 T cell receptor beta chains derived from one specimen sequenced in a study of monozygotic twins with cystic fibrosis. Clones were read by immunoSEQ multiplex PCR, and TCRdb kept only the in-frame ones, dropping some. The sample includes approximately 10,000 clones, 85% of them seen just once. The sequencing input was blood. The source is a man aged 18 to 30 with cystic fibrosis.

This clone was observed a few times. This chain uses TRBV11-2 with TRBJ1-1; weak D call: TRBD1 (6 bases). This CDR3 has 12 residues. The V end lost 1 base, the J end lost 9 bases, and 9 bases lay between the germline ends. The germline V gene has CDR1 SGHAT and CDR2 FQNNGV. The DNA for the CDR3 is TGTGCCAGCAGCTTAGGAGGACAGAAAGCTTTCTTT. It yields the protein CASSLGGQKAFF.

This chain links TRBV6-6 with TRBJ1-1; D perhaps matches TRBD1 (6 bases). Germline CDR1 is MNHNY and CDR2 is SVGAGI (reference sequence). V was shortened by 5 bases and J by 4 bases, with 17 bases between the two germline ends. This CDR3 comprises 15 residues. The CDR3 region is CASSPRGSLSTEAFF. CDR3 DNA: TGTGCCAGCAGTCCCAGGGGATCCCTGAGCACTGAAGCTTTCTTT.

This clone was detected once. The chain links TRBV5-1 to TRBJ1-2; a possible D gene is TRBD1 (6 bases). CDR1 SGHRS and CDR2 YFSETQ come from the germline V gene. The CDR3 extends over 15 amino acids. Trimming removed 6 bases from V and 2 bases from J, with 17 bases in between. The CDR3 here is CASKPLWDTNYGYTF. CDR3 sequence (DNA): TGCGCCAGCAAACCACTGTGGGACACCAACTATGGCTACACCTTC.

The chain has TRBV28 and TRBJ1-6; D not certain. In germline, CDR1 is MDHEN, CDR2 SYDVKM. V shed 2 bases and J shed 7 bases, with 9 bases lying between them. This CDR3 spans 14 amino acids. CDR3 in DNA: TGTGCCAGCAGTTTAGACCAGGTGAATTCACCCCTCCACTTT. Its protein is CASSLDQVNSPLHF.

This chain uses TRBV9 with TRBJ1-3; the D gene is possibly TRBD1 (5 bases). Deletions cut 4 bases from V and 0 bases from J, with 11 bases between. Germline-derived CDR1 and CDR2 are SGDLS and YYNGEE. This CDR3 contains 15 residues. The CDR3 here is CASSPGTFSGNTIYF. DNA of the CDR3: TGTGCCAGCAGCCCAGGGACCTTCTCTGGAAACACCATATATTTT.

This clone has more than one count but fewer than ten. The chain has TRBV7-6 and TRBJ2-5; perhaps TRBD1 as D (8 bases). This CDR3 contains 17 residues. Germline CDR1 is SGHVS and CDR2 is FNYEAQ. Trimming left V 5 bases short and J 1 base short, with 20 bases between. CDR3 coding DNA: TGTGCCAGCAGCCCCCGGGCCCACAGGGGGGGCCAAGAGACCCAGTACTTC. Translation: CASSPRAHRGGQETQYF.

The chain couples TRBV6-6 to TRBJ2-1; D call uncertain. The germline gives CDR1 MNHNY, CDR2 SVGAGI (reference sequence). The V and J ends lost 8 bases and 3 bases respectively, with 8 bases between them. The CDR3 runs 12 residues. CDR3 region: CASRLDYNEQFF. As DNA, the CDR3 is TGTGCCAGCCGGCTAGACTACAATGAGCAGTTCTTC.

The gene calls are TRBV7-6 and TRBJ1-4, with a tentative D call TRBD1 (6 bases). The CDR3 has 16 residues. V lost 0 bases and J 8 bases, leaving 16 bases between the germline ends. Germline V gives CDR1 SGHVS, CDR2 FNYEAQ. The CDR3 nucleotides read TGTGCCAGCAGCTTAGCGCGGGACACATTCAGGGAAAAACTGTTTTTT. It is translated as CASSLARDTFREKLFF.

The chain carries TRBV7-9 and TRBJ2-5; maybe TRBD1 (6 bases). Per the germline V gene, CDR1 is SEHNR and CDR2 is FQNEAQ (reference sequence). V dropped 1 base and J dropped 2 bases, with 17 bases sitting between them. CDR3 length equals 17 residues. CDR3: CASSLGSTGRPQETQYF. The CDR3 coding sequence is TGTGCCAGCAGCTTAGGGTCGACAGGCAGGCCTCAAGAGACCCAGTACTTC. The full variable domain, with the rest looked up from reference TRBV7-9 and TRBJ2-5, is DTGVSQNPRHKITKRGQNVTFRCDPISEHNRLYWYRQTLGQGPEFLTYFQNEAQLEKSRLLSDRFSAERPKGSFSTLEIQRTEQGDSAMYLCASSLGSTGRPQETQYFGPGTRLLVL.

The rearrangement links TRBV30 to TRBJ1-5; D call uncertain. V lost 3 bases, J lost 5 bases, and 11 bases lay in between. This CDR3 spans 13 amino acids. The germline CDR1 and CDR2 sequences are GTSNPN and SVGIG (reference sequence). CDR3: CAWSADRDQPQHF. The DNA of the CDR3 is TGTGCCTGGAGCGCGGACCGAGATCAGCCCCAGCATTTT. The full variable domain, rest sourced from reference TRBV30 and TRBJ1-5, is SQTIHQWPATLVQPVGSPLSLECTVEGTSNPNLYWYRQAAGRGLQLLFYSVGIGQISSEVPQNLSASRPQDRQFILSSKKLLLSDSGFYLCAWSADRDQPQHFGDGTRLSIL.

The chain combines TRBV7-9 with TRBJ1-2; D remains unclear. Germline values: CDR1 SEHNR, CDR2 FQNEAQ (reference sequence). Trimming left V 1 base short and J 11 bases short, with 14 bases between. The CDR3 contains 13 residues. The DNA for the CDR3 is TGTGCCAGCAGCTTAGAGTTGGGATTGTGGTACACCTTC. It translates to CASSLELGLWYTF.

The gene calls are TRBV4-1 and TRBJ1-5; TRBD1 might be the D (6 bases). This CDR3 is 15 amino acids long. In germline, CDR1 is MGHRA, CDR2 YSYEKL. With 0 bases removed from V and 5 bases from J, the gap between germline ends came to 11 bases. The CDR3 protein is CASSQEGGGHQPQHF. As DNA, the CDR3 is TGCGCCAGCAGCCAAGAGGGGGGGGGCCATCAGCCCCAGCATTTT.

V gene TRBV18 combines with J gene TRBJ2-2, with 9 bases matching TRBD2. Losses at the gene ends were 5 bases for V and 0 bases for J; bases not matched to a gene: 4. This CDR3 has 16 residues. CDR1 and CDR2 from the germline V gene are KGHSH and LQKENI. The CDR3 loop is CASSRSSGTNTGELFF. Written as DNA, the CDR3 is TGTGCCAGCTCAAGGTCTAGCGGGACGAACACCGGGGAGCTGTTTTTT.

The V call is TRBV29-1, the J call TRBJ1-2; 7 nucleotides agree with TRBD1. Trimming cost V 4 bases and J 5 bases; bases outside gene matches: 7. The CDR3 extends over 13 amino acids. CDR1 and CDR2 (germline): SQVTM, ANQGSEA. The CDR3 nucleotides read TGCAGCGTTGTCCAGGGGGATGGTTATGGCTACACCTTC. Residues: CSVVQGDGYGYTF.

This sequence joins TRBV5-6 and TRBJ2-7, with D tentatively TRBD1 (6 bases). This CDR3 contains 15 residues. The germline gives CDR1 SGHDT, CDR2 YYEEEE. V lost 0 bases to trimming and J lost 4 bases, with 14 bases between them. The CDR3 coding sequence is TGTGCCAGCAGCTTGGTCGGGCAGGGGCTATACGAGCAGTACTTC. Translation gives CASSLVGQGLYEQYF.

This clone appeared a single time. V and J are TRBV27 and TRBJ2-5; 9 bases line up with TRBD2. Losses at the gene ends were 5 bases for V and 5 bases for J; bases not matched to a gene: 6. CDR3 length equals 14 residues. CDR1 is MNHEY and CDR2 is SMNVEV in the germline V gene (reference sequence). Here the CDR3 DNA reads TGTGCCAGCAGTCTGGGACTAGCTTCGGAGACCCAGTACTTC. Translating it yields CASSLGLASETQYF.

The J gene is TRBJ2-3, the V gene TRBV5-1; D is unresolved. The CDR3 extends over 12 amino acids. V gave up 1 base and J gave up 5 bases, with 5 bases separating them. The germline V gene has CDR1 SGHRS and CDR2 YFSETQ. The CDR3 DNA is TGCGCCAGCAGCTTGCAAGAAGATACGCAGTATTTT. Encoded protein: CASSLQEDTQYF.

The chain recombines TRBV6-1 with TRBJ1-2; a possible D gene is TRBD1 (5 bases). The CDR3 is made up of 15 amino acids. The germline V and J ends were trimmed by 3 bases and 5 bases, with 16 bases remaining between them. Germline V gene lookup returns CDR1 MNHNS and CDR2 SASEGT. CDR3: CASSDAPGLIYGYTF. The CDR3 nucleotides read TGTGCCAGCAGTGATGCTCCGGGACTGATATATGGCTACACCTTC.

V is TRBV9 and J is TRBJ1-3; a possible D gene is TRBD1 (5 bases). With 4 bases removed from V and 1 base from J, the gap between germline ends came to 12 bases. This CDR3 has 15 residues. Looked up from germline, CDR1 is SGDLS and CDR2 is YYNGEE. The chain's CDR3 is CASSLSGGSGNTIYF. CDR3 in DNA: TGTGCCAGCAGCTTGAGTGGGGGGTCTGGAAACACCATATATTTT.

The chain uses TRBV18 and TRBJ1-2; D possibly corresponds to TRBD1 (6 bases). The germline V gene encodes CDR1 KGHSH and CDR2 LQKENI. Trimming stripped 6 bases from V and 8 bases from J, with 19 bases between. The CDR3 loop spans 14 amino acids. Here the CDR3 DNA reads TGTGCCAGCTCCCAGGGGCTGGGTTCGCAGGGCTACACCTTC. This translates into CASSQGLGSQGYTF.

This chain links TRBV9 with TRBJ2-5; a possible D gene is TRBD2 (5 bases). The CDR3 totals 13 residues. Germline V lookup: CDR1 SGDLS, CDR2 YYNGEE. Trimming cost V 0 bases and J 3 bases, with 6 bases left between them. Here the CDR3 DNA reads TGTGCCAGCAGCGTAGGGGGAGAAGAGACCCAGTACTTC. Translated, it gives CASSVGGEETQYF.

V usage is TRBV6-5 and J usage is TRBJ1-2; no firm D call. Trimming took off 0 bases at V and 0 bases at J, with 5 bases between the two ends. Germline loops: CDR1 MNHEY, CDR2 SVGAGI. CDR3 length: 14 amino acids. Here the CDR3 reads CASSYSQSNYGYTF. CDR3 in DNA: TGTGCCAGCAGTTACTCACAGTCTAACTATGGCTACACCTTC.

This clone appeared a few times. V gene TRBV9 combines with J gene TRBJ2-7; tentatively, D is TRBD1 or TRBD2 (6 bases each). V was pared by 0 bases and J by 0 bases, with 16 bases between. The CDR3 runs 17 residues. Germline V gene data show CDR1 as SGDLS and CDR2 as YYNGEE. CDR3 nucleotides: TGTGCCAGCAGCGTAGGGGGGGCGGCCTTAGTCTCCTACGAGCAGTACTTC. The encoded protein is CASSVGGAALVSYEQYF. The variable domain in full, completed from reference TRBV9 and TRBJ2-7, reads DSGVTQTPKHLITATGQRVTLRCSPRSGDLSVYWYQQSLDQGLQFLIQYYNGEERAKGNILERFSAQQFPDLHSELNLSSLELGDSALYFCASSVGGAALVSYEQYFGPGTRLTVT.

The CDR3 DNA is TGTGCCAGCAGCGCAGGGACATCCCAAGAGACCCAGTACTTC. It codes for CASSAGTSQETQYF. The chain joins TRBV7-9 to TRBJ2-5, with a tentative D call TRBD1 (6 bases). The germline CDR1 and CDR2 sequences are SEHNR and FQNEAQ (reference sequence). Trimming took 5 bases from V and 1 from J, leaving 11 bases between them. The CDR3 contains 14 residues.

This sequence joins TRBV18 and TRBJ1-6; D remains ambiguous. The CDR3 contains 14 residues. V dropped 2 bases and J dropped 8 bases, with 10 bases sitting between them. Germline V gives CDR1 KGHSH, CDR2 LQKENI. This CDR3 reads CASSPRAGDSPLHF. CDR3 DNA sequence: TGTGCCAGCTCACCAAGAGCCGGGGATTCACCCCTCCACTTT.